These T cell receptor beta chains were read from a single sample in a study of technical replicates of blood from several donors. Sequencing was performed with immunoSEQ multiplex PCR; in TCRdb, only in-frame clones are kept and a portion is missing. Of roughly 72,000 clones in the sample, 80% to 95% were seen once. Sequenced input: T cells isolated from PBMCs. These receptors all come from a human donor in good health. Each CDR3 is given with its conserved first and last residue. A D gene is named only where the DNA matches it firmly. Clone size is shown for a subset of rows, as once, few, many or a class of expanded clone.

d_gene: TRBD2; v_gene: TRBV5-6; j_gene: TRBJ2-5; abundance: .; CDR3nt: TGTGCCAGCAGCCGCCGGACTAGCGGGAGATCTATATGGCAAGAGACCCAGTACTTC; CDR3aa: CASSRRTSGRSIWQETQYF
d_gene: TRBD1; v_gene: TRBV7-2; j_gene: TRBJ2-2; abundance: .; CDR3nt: TGTGCCAGCAGCCTCGACAGGGTCCCCGGGGAGCTGTTTTTT; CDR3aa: CASSLDRVPGELFF
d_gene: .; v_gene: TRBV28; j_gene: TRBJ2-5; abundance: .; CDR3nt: TGTGCCAGCAGTTTAATCGTCCCGAGCCAAGAGACCCAGTACTTC; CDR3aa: CASSLIVPSQETQYF
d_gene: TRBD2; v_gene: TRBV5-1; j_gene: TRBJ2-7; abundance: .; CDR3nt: TGCGCCAGCAGCTTGGGACTAGCGGGAGGCTCCTACGAGCAGTACTTC; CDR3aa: CASSLGLAGGSYEQYF
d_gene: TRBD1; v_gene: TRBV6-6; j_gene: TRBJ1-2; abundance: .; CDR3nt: TGTGCCAGCAGTTACGTGACAGGGGGGGACTATGGCTACACCTTC; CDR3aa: CASSYVTGGDYGYTF
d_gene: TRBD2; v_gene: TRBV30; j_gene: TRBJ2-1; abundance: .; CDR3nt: TGTGCCTTGACTAGCGGGAGATTTAATGAGCAGTTCTTC; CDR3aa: CALTSGRFNEQFF
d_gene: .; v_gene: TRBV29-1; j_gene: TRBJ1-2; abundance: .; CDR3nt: TGCAGCGTTGGGCGCGGAGGGGGCTACACCTTC; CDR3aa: CSVGRGGGYTF
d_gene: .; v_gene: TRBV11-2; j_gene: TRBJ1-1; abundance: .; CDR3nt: TGTGCCAGCAGCCCACAGGGTATGGGGACTGAAGCTTTCTTT; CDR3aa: CASSPQGMGTEAFF
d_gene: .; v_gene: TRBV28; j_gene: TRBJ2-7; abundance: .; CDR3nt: TGTGCCAGCAGGACTTTTTACGAGCAGTACTTC; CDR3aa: CASRTFYEQYF
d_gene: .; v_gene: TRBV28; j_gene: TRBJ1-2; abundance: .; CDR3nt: TGTGCCAGCAGTTTTTCCGAGGGTGGGATTTGGGGCTACACCTTC; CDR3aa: CASSFSEGGIWGYTF
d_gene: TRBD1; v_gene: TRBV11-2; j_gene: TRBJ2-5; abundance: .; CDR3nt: TGTGCCAGCAGCTATGACAGGGGGACCCAGTACTTC; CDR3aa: CASSYDRGTQYF
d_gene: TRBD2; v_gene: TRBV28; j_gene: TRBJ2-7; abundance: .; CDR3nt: TGTGCCAGCAGTTACGGGCAAGCGGGGGAGCAGTACTTC; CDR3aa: CASSYGQAGEQYF
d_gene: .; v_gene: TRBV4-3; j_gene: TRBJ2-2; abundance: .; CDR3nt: TGCGCCAGCAGCCAAAATTCTGGTCCAGCCGGGGAGCTGTTTTTT; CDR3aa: CASSQNSGPAGELFF
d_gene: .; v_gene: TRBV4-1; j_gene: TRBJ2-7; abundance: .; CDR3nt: TGCGCCAGCAGCCAAGTGCCAGTACACGAGCAGTACTTC; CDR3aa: CASSQVPVHEQYF
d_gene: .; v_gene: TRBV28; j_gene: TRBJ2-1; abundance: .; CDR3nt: TGTGCCTCAGGTGGACACAGCTCCTACAATGAGCAGTTCTTC; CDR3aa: CASGGHSSYNEQFF
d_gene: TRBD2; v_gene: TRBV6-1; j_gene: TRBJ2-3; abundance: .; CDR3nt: TGTGCCAGCCTCGGGACTAGCGGCACAGATACGCAGTATTTT; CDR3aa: CASLGTSGTDTQYF
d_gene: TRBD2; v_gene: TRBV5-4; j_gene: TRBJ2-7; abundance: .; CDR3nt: TGTGCCAGCAGCTTGGCACTAGCGGGGTACGAGCAGTACTTC; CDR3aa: CASSLALAGYEQYF
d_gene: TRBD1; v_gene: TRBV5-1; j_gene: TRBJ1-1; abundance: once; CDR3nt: TGCGCCAGCAGAGGACAGGGGGACACTGAAGCTTTCTTT; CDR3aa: CASRGQGDTEAFF
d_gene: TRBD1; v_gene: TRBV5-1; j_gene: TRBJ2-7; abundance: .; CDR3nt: TGCGCCAGCAGCTTGGTCGGGACAGGGGCTCGGGAGCAGTACTTC; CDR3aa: CASSLVGTGAREQYF
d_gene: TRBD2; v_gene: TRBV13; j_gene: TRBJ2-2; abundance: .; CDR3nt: TGTGCCAGCACCCCTAAGCGGGAGAACACCGGGGAGCTGTTTTTT; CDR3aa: CASTPKRENTGELFF
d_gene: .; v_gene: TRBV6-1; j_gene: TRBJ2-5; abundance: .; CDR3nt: TGTGCCAGCAGTGAGGGGGGAGAGACCCAGTACTTC; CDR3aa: CASSEGGETQYF
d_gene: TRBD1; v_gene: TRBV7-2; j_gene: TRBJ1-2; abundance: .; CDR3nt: TGTGCCAGCAGGTTGCAGGGGGTGGGCGGCTACACCTTC; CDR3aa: CASRLQGVGGYTF
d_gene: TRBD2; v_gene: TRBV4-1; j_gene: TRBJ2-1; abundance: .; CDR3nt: TGCGCCAGCAGCCAAGAAGGACTAGCGGAACTTTACAATGAGCAGTTCTTC; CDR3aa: CASSQEGLAELYNEQFF
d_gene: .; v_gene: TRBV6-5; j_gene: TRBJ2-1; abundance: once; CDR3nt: TGTGCCAGCAGTAACAGGGACAATGAGCAGTTCTTC; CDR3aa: CASSNRDNEQFF
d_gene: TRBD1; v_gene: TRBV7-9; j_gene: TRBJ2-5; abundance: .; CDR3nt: TGTGCCAGCAGTCCGAGGGGATCAGGGGGCTGGGAGACCCAGTACTTC; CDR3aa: CASSPRGSGGWETQYF
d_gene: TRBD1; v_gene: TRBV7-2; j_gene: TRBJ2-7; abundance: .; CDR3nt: TGTGCCAGCAGCTTAGGGGACAGGTCAGGCTACGAGCAGTACTTC; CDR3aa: CASSLGDRSGYEQYF
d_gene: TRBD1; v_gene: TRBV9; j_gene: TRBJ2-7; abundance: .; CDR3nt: TGTGCCAGCAGCGTCAGGGGGCAGCCTTTAGACGAGCAGTACTTC; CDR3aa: CASSVRGQPLDEQYF
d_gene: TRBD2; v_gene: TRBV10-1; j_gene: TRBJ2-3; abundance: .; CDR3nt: TGCGCCAGCAGTGAGTCGAACCGGGGGGGGACAGATACGCAGTATTTT; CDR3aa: CASSESNRGGTDTQYF
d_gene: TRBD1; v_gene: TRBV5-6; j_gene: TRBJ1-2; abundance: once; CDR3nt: TGTGCCAGCAGCCTGCTGGGACAGTACTATGGCTACACCTTC; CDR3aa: CASSLLGQYYGYTF
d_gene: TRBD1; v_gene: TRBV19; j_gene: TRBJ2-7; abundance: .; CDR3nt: TGTGCCAGTAGTATAGGCCAGGGGGCTTCCTACGAGCAGTACTTC; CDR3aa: CASSIGQGASYEQYF
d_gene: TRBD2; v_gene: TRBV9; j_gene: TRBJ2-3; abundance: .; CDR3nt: TGTGCCAGCAGCCCGCGACTAGCGGGAGGGACAGATACGCAGTATTTT; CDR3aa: CASSPRLAGGTDTQYF
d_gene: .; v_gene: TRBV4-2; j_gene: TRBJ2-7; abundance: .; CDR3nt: TGTGCCAGCAGCCCAGACTTCTACGAGCAGTACTTC; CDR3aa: CASSPDFYEQYF
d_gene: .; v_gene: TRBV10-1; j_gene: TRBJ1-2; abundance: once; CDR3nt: TGCGCCAGCAGTGAGTCGATGTCCGGTTATGGCTACACCTTC; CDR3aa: CASSESMSGYGYTF
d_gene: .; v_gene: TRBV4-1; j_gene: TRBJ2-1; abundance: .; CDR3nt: TGCGCCAGCAGCCAATTACAGGGCAATGAGCAGTTCTTC; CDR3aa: CASSQLQGNEQFF
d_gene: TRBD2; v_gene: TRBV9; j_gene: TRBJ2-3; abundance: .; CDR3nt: TGTGCCAGCAGCCCTACTAGCGGGAGTCATGATACGCAGTATTTT; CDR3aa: CASSPTSGSHDTQYF
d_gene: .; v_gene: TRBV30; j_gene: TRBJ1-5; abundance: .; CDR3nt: TGTGCCTGGAGCGCCGGGATTAACAATCAGCCCCAGCATTTT; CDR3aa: CAWSAGINNQPQHF
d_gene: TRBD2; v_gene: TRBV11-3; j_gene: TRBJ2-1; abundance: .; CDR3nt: TGTGCCAGCAGCTTAGACACTAGCGAATACAATGAGCAGTTCTTC; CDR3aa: CASSLDTSEYNEQFF
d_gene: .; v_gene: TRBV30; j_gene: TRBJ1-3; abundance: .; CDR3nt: TGTGCCTGGAGTGTACAAGGAAACACCATATATTTT; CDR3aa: CAWSVQGNTIYF
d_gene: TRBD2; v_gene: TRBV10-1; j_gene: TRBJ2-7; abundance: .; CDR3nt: TGCGCCAGCACTCATTGGACTAGCGGGATGCGCGAGCAGTACTTC; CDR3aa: CASTHWTSGMREQYF
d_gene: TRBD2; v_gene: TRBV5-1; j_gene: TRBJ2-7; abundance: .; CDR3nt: TGCGCCAGCAGCGAGGGGACTAGCGGAACCTACGAGCAGTACTTC; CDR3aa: CASSEGTSGTYEQYF
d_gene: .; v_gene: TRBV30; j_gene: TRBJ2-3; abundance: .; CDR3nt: TGTGCCTGGAGTGTATTAGCCCGGACAGATACGCAGTATTTT; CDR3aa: CAWSVLARTDTQYF
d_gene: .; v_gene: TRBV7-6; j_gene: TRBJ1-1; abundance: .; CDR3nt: TGTGCCAGCAGCCCAGGGGAGAACACTGAAGCTTTCTTT; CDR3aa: CASSPGENTEAFF
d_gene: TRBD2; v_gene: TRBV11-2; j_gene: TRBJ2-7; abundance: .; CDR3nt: TGTGCCAGCAGCCCTCCTAGGCTAGCGGGGTTCTCCTACGAGCAGTACTTC; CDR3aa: CASSPPRLAGFSYEQYF
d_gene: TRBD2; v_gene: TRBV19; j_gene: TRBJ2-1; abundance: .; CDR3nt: TGTGCCACCTCTAGCGGGAGCTACAATGAGCAGTTCTTC; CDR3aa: CATSSGSYNEQFF